This entry lists 22 T cell receptor beta chains sequenced from one sample in a study of blood T cell repertoires in COVID-19. Assay used: immunoSEQ multiplex PCR; TCRdb lists only in-frame clones, some missing. The sample lists 95,000 to 100,000 clones, 79% occurring once. Material: peripheral blood. The receptors here all came from a woman of 80 years or more with active or convalescent COVID-19.

The chain recombines TRBV7-2 with TRBJ2-3, with TRBD2 identical over 7 bases. With V trimmed by 2 bases and J by 0 bases, 11 bases remained unmatched. The CDR3 has 18 residues. The germline CDR1 and CDR2 sequences are SGHTA and FQGNSA. This CDR3 reads CASSLRVWRETSTDTQYF. Written as DNA, the CDR3 is TGTGCCAGCAGCTTACGGGTGTGGCGGGAGACTAGCACAGATACGCAGTATTTT. The entire variable domain, with the rest obtained from reference TRBV7-2 and TRBJ2-3, is as follows: GAGVSQSPSNKVTEKGKDVELRCDPISGHTALYWYRQSLGQGLEFLIYFQGNSAPDKSGLPSDRFSAERTGGSVSTLTIQRTQQEDSAVYLCASSLRVWRETSTDTQYFGPGTRLTVL.

This sequence joins TRBV28 and TRBJ1-3; D not resolved. The germline V gene encodes CDR1 MDHEN and CDR2 SYDVKM. The V and J ends lost 2 bases and 4 bases respectively, with 9 bases between them. This CDR3 is built from 14 residues. The CDR3 bases are TGTGCCAGCAGTTTAGCGGGGTCCGGAAACACCATATATTTT. As protein: CASSLAGSGNTIYF.

The chain couples TRBV29-1 to TRBJ1-4; perhaps TRBD1 as D (6 bases). Germline V CDR1 and CDR2: SQVTM, ANQGSEA. The CDR3 sequence is 15 residues long. The ends were cut back, 0 bases at V and 8 bases at J, with 16 bases in the middle. The CDR3 bases are TGCAGCGTTGAAGAAACCGGGACAATTGAGGAAAAACTGTTTTTT. As protein: CSVEETGTIEEKLFF. Filled out from reference TRBV29-1 and TRBJ1-4, the complete variable domain reads SAVISQKPSRDICQRGTSLTIQCQVDSQVTMMFWYRQQPGQSLTLIATANQGSEATYESGFVIDKFPISRPNLTFSTLTVSNMSPEDSSIYLCSVEETGTIEEKLFFGSGTQLSVL.

The chain couples TRBV6-2 or TRBV6-3 to TRBJ2-1; 7 bases agree with TRBD2. This CDR3 is 17 amino acids long. CDR1 MNHEY and CDR2 SVGEGT come from the germline V gene. Unmatched junction bases numbered 19, after V lost 4 bases and J lost 10 bases. The CDR3 region has the DNA TGTGCCAGCAGTTCCACCGCGTTCTCGCGGGAGAATTTGGAGCAGTTCTTC. It yields the protein CASSSTAFSRENLEQFF.

The chain joins TRBV9 to TRBJ2-1; D perhaps matches TRBD1 (5 bases). The CDR3 consists of 14 residues. V lost 6 bases and J lost 0, with 10 bases in between. Germline V gene lookup returns CDR1 SGDLS and CDR2 YYNGEE. The CDR3: CASTWTRSYNEQFF. The CDR3 DNA sequence: TGTGCCAGCACCTGGACACGCTCCTACAATGAGCAGTTCTTC. The full variable domain, its missing parts supplied by reference TRBV9 and TRBJ2-1, is DSGVTQTPKHLITATGQRVTLRCSPRSGDLSVYWYQQSLDQGLQFLIQYYNGEERAKGNILERFSAQQFPDLHSELNLSSLELGDSALYFCASTWTRSYNEQFFGPGTRLTVL.

This clone occurred a few times. CDR3 protein: CASSVERSLGGNTIYF. CDR3 bases: TGTGCCAGCAGCGTAGAGAGGTCGCTTGGTGGAAACACCATATATTTT. The chain uses TRBV9 and TRBJ1-3, with D hard to call. There are 16 residues in the CDR3. Germline CDR1 reads SGDLS; CDR2 reads YYNGEE. With 0 bases removed from V and 3 bases from J, the gap between germline ends came to 13 bases.

The V gene is TRBV6-2 or TRBV6-3, the J gene TRBJ2-5; maybe TRBD2 (5 bases). V lost 6 bases, J lost 3 bases, and 11 bases lay in between. Germline-derived CDR1 and CDR2 are MNHEY and SVGEGT. The CDR3 contains 13 residues. CDR3 in DNA: TGTGCCAGCAGCAGAGGGCCGGAAGAGACCCAGTACTTC. It translates to CASSRGPEETQYF.

This clone has more than one count but fewer than ten. The chain links TRBV28 to TRBJ1-4; 8 positions match TRBD1. The V segment lost 6 bases and the J segment 3 bases; nucleotides outside the gene matches: 9. The CDR3 has 16 residues. The germline CDR1 and CDR2 sequences are MDHEN and SYDVKM. CDR3 DNA: TGTGCCAGCAGGCCCTCAGGACAGGGTCCTAATGAAAAACTGTTTTTT. Its protein is CASRPSGQGPNEKLFF.

In its sample, this clone was seen once. The junction differs from germline at one of its ends, possibly a read error. This chain uses TRBV29-1 with TRBJ2-4; TRBD2 aligns across 12 bases. Germline V gene data show CDR1 as SQVTM and CDR2 as ANQGSEA. The CDR3 is made up of 12 amino acids. The CDR3 bases are TGCAGCGTGACGACTAGCGGGAGTAAGGGGGTCTTC. Its protein product is CSVTTSGSKGVF.

The V call is TRBV7-3, the J call TRBJ2-7; 8 bases map to TRBD2. The CDR3 has 14 residues. Germline CDR1 SGHTA, CDR2 FQGTGA. Germline trimming cut 4 bases from V and 2 bases from J; bases unmatched to any gene: 4. The CDR3 protein is CASSSTAGAYEQYF. The CDR3 DNA reads as TGTGCCAGCAGCTCGACAGCGGGGGCCTACGAGCAGTACTTC.

About this clone itself: Compared with germline, one end of the junction differs, possibly owing to a read error. The chain joins TRBV5-1 to TRBJ1-1; 10 bases line up with TRBD1. Germline lookup yields CDR1 SGHRS and CDR2 YFSETQ. This CDR3 is 15 amino acids long. As DNA, the CDR3 is TGTGCCAGCAGCGGAACCGGGACAGGGGTTACTGAAGCTTTCTTT. Amino acid sequence: CASSGTGTGVTEAFF.

This chain uses TRBV6-5 with TRBJ2-5, with TRBD2 matching over 8 bases. Trimming removed 8 bases from V and 5 bases from J; junction bases left unmatched: 7. Germline V lookup: CDR1 MNHEY, CDR2 SVGAGI. This CDR3 region has 13 residues. CDR3 sequence (DNA): TGTGCCAGCTCAGGAGCGGGAGTGGAGACCCAGTACTTC. Translation gives CASSGAGVETQYF.

The chain links TRBV19 to TRBJ2-3; TRBD2 agrees at 7 bases. The CDR3 loop spans 15 amino acids. Trimming took 9 bases from V and 1 from J; bases not matched to a gene: 10. The germline V gene has CDR1 LNHDA and CDR2 SQIVND (reference sequence). The CDR3, as DNA: TGTGCCAGCGCCATACGGGGAGGGGGCACAGATACGCAGTATTTT. It translates to CASAIRGGGTDTQYF.

V is TRBV6-1 and J is TRBJ1-4; no clear D. CDR3 length: 15 residues. Germline V CDR1 and CDR2: MNHNS, SASEGT. The V end was cut by 1 base, the J end by 0 bases, with 6 bases between. In DNA, the CDR3 is TGTGCCAGCAGTGAAGGGCTGTCAACTAATGAAAAACTGTTTTTT. It yields the protein CASSEGLSTNEKLFF.

The chain links TRBV29-1 to TRBJ1-1, with D maybe TRBD1 (6 bases). With 4 bases removed from V and 0 bases from J, the gap between germline ends came to 9 bases. Germline CDR1 and CDR2: SQVTM and ANQGSEA. The CDR3 covers 13 residues. CDR3 in amino acids: CSVGTGMNTEAFF. Written as DNA, the CDR3 is TGCAGCGTTGGAACAGGGATGAACACTGAAGCTTTCTTT.

This chain connects TRBV29-1 to TRBJ2-3; 15 positions agree with TRBD2. From germline, CDR1 is SQVTM and CDR2 ANQGSEA. Unmatched junction bases numbered 9, after V lost 1 base and J lost 1 base. The CDR3 is made up of 19 amino acids. CDR3 in DNA: TGCAGCGTTGAAGTTTGGACTAGCGGGAGGGCCAGGGGCACAGATACGCAGTATTTT. Its protein is CSVEVWTSGRARGTDTQYF.

The V call is TRBV7-9, the J call TRBJ2-3; D remains unclear. V lost 2 bases and J lost 5, with 8 bases in between. The CDR3 is made up of 13 amino acids. Germline CDR1 SEHNR, CDR2 FQNEAQ (reference sequence). The CDR3 DNA is TGTGCCAGCAGCTTATCTGCGGTAGATACGCAGTATTTT. It encodes CASSLSAVDTQYF. The variable domain in full, with the rest retrieved from reference TRBV7-9 and TRBJ2-3, is DTGVSQNPRHKITKRGQNVTFRCDPISEHNRLYWYRQTLGQGPEFLTYFQNEAQLEKSRLLSDRFSAERPKGSFSTLEIQRTEQGDSAMYLCASSLSAVDTQYFGPGTRLTVL.

The J gene is TRBJ2-5, the V gene TRBV19, with D tentatively TRBD1 (6 bases). V was shortened by 5 bases and J by 4 bases, with 14 bases between the two germline ends. The germline CDR1 and CDR2 sequences are LNHDA and SQIVND (reference sequence). This CDR3 comprises 14 residues. DNA of the CDR3: TGTGCCAGTAGTCCGGGGACATCGCGAGAGACCCAGTACTTC. It encodes CASSPGTSRETQYF.

The chain couples TRBV15 to TRBJ2-5; a possible D gene is TRBD1 (7 bases). This CDR3 spans 16 amino acids. Germline CDR1 LNHNV, CDR2 YYDKDF (reference sequence). Trimming removed 0 bases from V and 2 bases from J, with 13 bases in between. The DNA for the CDR3 is TGTGCCACCAGCAGAGATTGGAGGGGGCTGCAAGAGACCCAGTACTTC. Protein product: CATSRDWRGLQETQYF. Combining the CDR3 with reference TRBV15 and TRBJ2-5 gives the whole variable domain DAMVIQNPRYQVTQFGKPVTLSCSQTLNHNVMYWYQQKSSQAPKLLFHYYDKDFNNEADTPDNFQSRRPNTSFCFLDIRSPGLGDTAMYLCATSRDWRGLQETQYFGPGTRLLVL.

The chain joins TRBV4-1 to TRBJ2-1, with 9 nucleotides matching TRBD2. The CDR3 spans 15 residues. The junction had 5 bases not matched to a gene; V was cut back by 6 bases and J by 2 bases. The V gene's germline CDR1 is MGHRA and CDR2 YSYEKL. CDR3 in amino acids: CASRQTSGTYNEQFF. CDR3 coding DNA: TGCGCCAGCAGACAGACTAGCGGCACCTACAATGAGCAGTTCTTC.

This chain connects TRBV7-9 to TRBJ2-2, with TRBD2 identical over 12 bases. Germline CDR1 is SEHNR and CDR2 is FQNEAQ (reference sequence). The CDR3 runs to 17 residues. The ends lost 2 bases at V and 7 bases at J; junction bases unmatched: 8. The CDR3: CASSLRLLAGGIGELFF. CDR3 sequence (DNA): TGTGCCAGCAGCTTAAGGCTACTAGCGGGAGGCATCGGGGAGCTGTTTTTT.

J is TRBJ1-1 and V is TRBV5-1; TRBD1 might be the D (6 bases). The CDR3 has 13 amino acids. Germline V gene sequence: CDR1 SGHRS, CDR2 YFSETQ. With 4 bases removed from V and 1 base from J, the gap between germline ends came to 8 bases. CDR3 protein: CASSEQGNTEAFF. CDR3 nucleotide sequence: TGCGCCAGCAGCGAACAGGGGAACACTGAAGCTTTCTTT.